A selection of T cell receptor beta chains follows, all from one sample in a study of CD8+CD57+ T cells in acquired aplastic anemia. TCRdb used MiXCR to reprocess the reads, holding one entry per CDR3 protein. This table holds roughly 150,000 distinct CDR3 sequences, roughly 47% found once. What was sequenced was sorted CD4+, CD8+, or CD8+CD57+ T cells (not recorded which) from PBMCs. The receptors were sampled from a human donor in good health. CDR3s include the opening cysteine and the closing phenylalanine or tryptophan. Each record gives: J gene, D gene, clone size, V gene, CDR3 DNA, CDR3 protein. D genes are given only for firm matches. The size field is filled for only some rows; it gives once, few, many or a size class.

j_call: TRBJ1-1; d_call: TRBD1; clone_size: many; v_call: TRBV6-2/TRBV6-3; cdr3_nt: TGTGCCAGCAGTTACCCGCAGGGGGCTGAAGCTTTCTTT; cdr3_aa: CASSYPQGAEAFF
j_call: TRBJ2-1; d_call: TRBD1; clone_size: many; v_call: TRBV7-2; cdr3_nt: TGTGCCAGCAGCCCAAGGACAGGGACGCCCTACAATGAGCAGTTCTTC; cdr3_aa: CASSPRTGTPYNEQFF
j_call: TRBJ2-1; d_call: TRBD1; clone_size: -; v_call: TRBV29-1; cdr3_nt: TGCAGCGTGCGGGACAGGGGTTGGGACAATGAGCAGTTCTTC; cdr3_aa: CSVRDRGWDNEQFF
j_call: TRBJ2-7; d_call: TRBD1; clone_size: -; v_call: TRBV19; cdr3_nt: TGTGCCAGTAGTTGGGGACAGGGTGGCGAGCAGTACTTC; cdr3_aa: CASSWGQGGEQYF
j_call: TRBJ2-1; d_call: -; clone_size: once; v_call: TRBV9; cdr3_nt: TGTGCCAGCAGCGTAGCGGGTTCGCGTTCCTACAATGAGCAGTTCTTC; cdr3_aa: CASSVAGSRSYNEQFF
j_call: TRBJ2-4; d_call: TRBD2; clone_size: few; v_call: TRBV6-1; cdr3_nt: TGTGCCAGCAGCCTCGGACTAGCGGGAAACATTCAGTACTTC; cdr3_aa: CASSLGLAGNIQYF
j_call: TRBJ2-3; d_call: -; clone_size: few; v_call: TRBV20-1; cdr3_nt: TGCAGTGCTAGAGACCCGATAGTAGCAGATACGCAGTATTTT; cdr3_aa: CSARDPIVADTQYF
j_call: TRBJ1-2; d_call: -; clone_size: -; v_call: TRBV2; cdr3_nt: TGTGCCAGCACCGTGTCCCAAGGGAGTGGCTACACCTTC; cdr3_aa: CASTVSQGSGYTF
j_call: TRBJ1-4; d_call: -; clone_size: -; v_call: TRBV19; cdr3_nt: TGTGCCAGTAGTATACTGGCCCCTAATGAAAAACTGTTTTTT; cdr3_aa: CASSILAPNEKLFF
j_call: TRBJ2-6; d_call: -; clone_size: many; v_call: TRBV7-2; cdr3_nt: TGTGCCAGCAGCCCGCCGAGGGGGAGCTCTGGGGCCAACGTCCTGACTTTC; cdr3_aa: CASSPPRGSSGANVLTF
j_call: TRBJ1-6; d_call: TRBD1; clone_size: many; v_call: TRBV7-3; cdr3_nt: TGTGCCAGCAGCTCACTACCGGGACAGGGATCGCCCCTCCACTTT; cdr3_aa: CASSSLPGQGSPLHF
j_call: TRBJ2-1; d_call: -; clone_size: -; v_call: TRBV19; cdr3_nt: TGTGCCAGTAGTATACCCCTCGGGCTAGGGTCCTACAATGAGCAGTTCTTC; cdr3_aa: CASSIPLGLGSYNEQFF
j_call: TRBJ2-2; d_call: -; clone_size: many; v_call: TRBV14; cdr3_nt: TGTGCCAGCCGAAAGGGACGTCTGACCGGGGAGCTGTTTTTT; cdr3_aa: CASRKGRLTGELFF
j_call: TRBJ1-1; d_call: TRBD1; clone_size: many; v_call: TRBV12-3/TRBV12-4; cdr3_nt: TGTGCCAGCAGTTTAGGTGGACAGGTAGAAGGGACTGAAGCTTTCTTT; cdr3_aa: CASSLGGQVEGTEAFF
j_call: TRBJ2-7; d_call: TRBD2; clone_size: -; v_call: TRBV5-6; cdr3_nt: TGTGCCAGCAGCGTAGGTTCGAGCGGGAGGAACATAGAGCAGTACTTC; cdr3_aa: CASSVGSSGRNIEQYF
j_call: TRBJ1-1; d_call: -; clone_size: few; v_call: TRBV19; cdr3_nt: TGTGCCAGTAGATCGGGCGGGGGAAAGAAAGCTTTCTTT; cdr3_aa: CASRSGGGKKAFF
j_call: TRBJ1-2; d_call: TRBD1; clone_size: many; v_call: TRBV4-1; cdr3_nt: TGCGCCAGCAGCCAACACAGGGGGCAAGATTATGGCTACACCTTC; cdr3_aa: CASSQHRGQDYGYTF
j_call: TRBJ1-1; d_call: -; clone_size: -; v_call: TRBV15; cdr3_nt: TGTGCCACGAATGTCGGGAACACTGAAGCTTTCTTT; cdr3_aa: CATNVGNTEAFF
j_call: TRBJ1-6; d_call: -; clone_size: many; v_call: TRBV3-1; cdr3_nt: TGTGCCAGCAGCCAAGTGTCAGGGAATTCACCCCTCCACTTT; cdr3_aa: CASSQVSGNSPLHF
j_call: TRBJ2-1; d_call: TRBD2; clone_size: -; v_call: TRBV29-1; cdr3_nt: TGCAGCGTTCTAGTAGCGGGAGCTGGTGAGCAGTTCTTC; cdr3_aa: CSVLVAGAGEQFF
j_call: TRBJ1-2; d_call: -; clone_size: -; v_call: TRBV10-3; cdr3_nt: TGTGCCATCAGTGTCGAAGGCGGCTATGGCTACACCTTC; cdr3_aa: CAISVEGGYGYTF
j_call: TRBJ1-1; d_call: -; clone_size: -; v_call: TRBV7-9; cdr3_nt: TGTGCCAGCAGCTCGGGGGTCGAGGGTGAAGCTTTCTTT; cdr3_aa: CASSSGVEGEAFF
j_call: TRBJ2-2; d_call: -; clone_size: -; v_call: TRBV5-6; cdr3_nt: TGTGCCAGCAGCTTGGCCGGGAACACCGGGGAGCTGTTTTTT; cdr3_aa: CASSLAGNTGELFF
j_call: TRBJ1-1; d_call: TRBD1; clone_size: -; v_call: TRBV20-1; cdr3_nt: TGCAGTGCCTACGGGACAGAGAACACTGAAGCTTTCTTT; cdr3_aa: CSAYGTENTEAFF
j_call: TRBJ2-4; d_call: TRBD2; clone_size: many; v_call: TRBV20-1; cdr3_nt: TGCAGTGCGGACGGCCTAGCGGGAGAAAACATTCAGTACTTC; cdr3_aa: CSADGLAGENIQYF
j_call: TRBJ2-2; d_call: TRBD2; clone_size: many; v_call: TRBV25-1; cdr3_nt: TGTGCCAGCAGTGAATACCTAGCGGGAGCTGACGGGGAGCTGTTTTTT; cdr3_aa: CASSEYLAGADGELFF
j_call: TRBJ2-5; d_call: TRBD1; clone_size: many; v_call: TRBV29-1; cdr3_nt: TGCAGCGTTAGACAGGGGGGTGGAGAGACCCAGTACTTC; cdr3_aa: CSVRQGGGETQYF
j_call: TRBJ2-1; d_call: -; clone_size: many; v_call: TRBV20-1; cdr3_nt: TGCAGTGCTCAGCCCCCCGGGTTGATTAATGAGCAGTTCTTC; cdr3_aa: CSAQPPGLINEQFF
j_call: TRBJ2-2; d_call: TRBD2; clone_size: many; v_call: TRBV20-1; cdr3_nt: TGCAGTGCCGGGACTAGCGGGAGGGCCTATACCGGGGAGCTGTTTTTT; cdr3_aa: CSAGTSGRAYTGELFF
j_call: TRBJ2-2; d_call: TRBD2; clone_size: many; v_call: TRBV7-2; cdr3_nt: TGTGCCAGCAGGCCTTCCGGGACTAGGAACACCGGGGAGCTGTTTTTT; cdr3_aa: CASRPSGTRNTGELFF
j_call: TRBJ2-3; d_call: TRBD1; clone_size: -; v_call: TRBV7-3; cdr3_nt: TGTGCCAGCAGCCCATGGTCGACAGGGACGGGCACAGATACGCAGTATTTT; cdr3_aa: CASSPWSTGTGTDTQYF
j_call: TRBJ1-2; d_call: -; clone_size: many; v_call: TRBV7-6; cdr3_nt: TGTGCCAGCAGCTTAGTCTTGGGCGGCTACACCTTC; cdr3_aa: CASSLVLGGYTF
j_call: TRBJ1-1; d_call: TRBD1; clone_size: -; v_call: TRBV6-2/TRBV6-3; cdr3_nt: TGTGCCAGCAGTTACGGGACAGCTAACACTGAAGCTTTCTTT; cdr3_aa: CASSYGTANTEAFF
j_call: TRBJ1-5; d_call: -; clone_size: -; v_call: TRBV20-1; cdr3_nt: TGCAGTGCTACCGAATCGGGCAGGGACAATCAGCCCCAGCATTTT; cdr3_aa: CSATESGRDNQPQHF
j_call: TRBJ1-1; d_call: TRBD1; clone_size: -; v_call: TRBV10-3; cdr3_nt: TGTGCCATCAGTGAAAGGGGGCAGGGGAACACTGAAGCTTTCTTT; cdr3_aa: CAISERGQGNTEAFF
j_call: TRBJ2-7; d_call: TRBD1; clone_size: few; v_call: TRBV2; cdr3_nt: TGTGCCAGCACCGACAGGGATTACGAGCAGTACTTC; cdr3_aa: CASTDRDYEQYF
j_call: TRBJ1-5; d_call: -; clone_size: many; v_call: TRBV7-2; cdr3_nt: TGTGCCAGCAGCACCGAGGGGGGACGGCCCCAGCATTTT; cdr3_aa: CASSTEGGRPQHF
j_call: TRBJ2-7; d_call: -; clone_size: -; v_call: TRBV10-3; cdr3_nt: TGTGCCATCGGGACGTCCACCTACGAGCAGTACTTC; cdr3_aa: CAIGTSTYEQYF
j_call: TRBJ2-7; d_call: TRBD1; clone_size: few; v_call: TRBV29-1; cdr3_nt: TGCAGCGTTACTTCGGACAGGGGAGGCCCCTACGAGCAGTACTTC; cdr3_aa: CSVTSDRGGPYEQYF
j_call: TRBJ2-1; d_call: -; clone_size: many; v_call: TRBV5-5; cdr3_nt: TGTGCCAGCAGCTTGATTGCCGGACTGACCTCCTACAATGAGCAGTTCTTC; cdr3_aa: CASSLIAGLTSYNEQFF
j_call: TRBJ1-4; d_call: -; clone_size: -; v_call: TRBV20-1; cdr3_nt: TGCAGTGCCTCTTTCCCAAATAATGAAAAACTGTTTTTT; cdr3_aa: CSASFPNNEKLFF
j_call: TRBJ2-7; d_call: TRBD1; clone_size: once; v_call: TRBV24-1; cdr3_nt: TGTGCCACCGCCGGGGACAGGGCCACCTACGAGCAGTACTTC; cdr3_aa: CATAGDRATYEQYF
j_call: TRBJ1-2; d_call: -; clone_size: many; v_call: TRBV24-1; cdr3_nt: TGTGCCACCAGTGACAGAGATGGCTACACCTTC; cdr3_aa: CATSDRDGYTF
j_call: TRBJ1-4; d_call: TRBD1; clone_size: -; v_call: TRBV6-2/TRBV6-3; cdr3_nt: TGTGCCAGCAGTTACGGGGACAGTAATGAAAAACTGTTTTTT; cdr3_aa: CASSYGDSNEKLFF
j_call: TRBJ2-6; d_call: -; clone_size: -; v_call: TRBV20-1; cdr3_nt: TGCAGTGCTAGAGTGAGAATCTCTGGGGCCAACGTCCTGACTTTC; cdr3_aa: CSARVRISGANVLTF
j_call: TRBJ2-7; d_call: -; clone_size: -; v_call: TRBV5-1; cdr3_nt: TGCGCCAGCAGCTTGTCCGCAGGGCATAAGTACGAGCAGTACTTC; cdr3_aa: CASSLSAGHKYEQYF
j_call: TRBJ2-2; d_call: -; clone_size: -; v_call: TRBV7-2; cdr3_nt: TGTGCCAGCAGCTTAGGCTACACCGGGGAGCTGTCTTTT; cdr3_aa: CASSLGYTGELSF
j_call: TRBJ1-1; d_call: -; clone_size: few; v_call: TRBV6-5; cdr3_nt: TGTGCCAGCAGTTACTCACCTTCGGACGGTCCCCGGGGAGCTTTCTTT; cdr3_aa: CASSYSPSDGPRGAFF
j_call: TRBJ2-5; d_call: -; clone_size: -; v_call: TRBV7-8; cdr3_nt: TGTGCCAGCAGCTTTAGAGCTGAGACCCAGTACTTC; cdr3_aa: CASSFRAETQYF
j_call: TRBJ1-2; d_call: -; clone_size: -; v_call: TRBV5-4; cdr3_nt: TGTGCCAGCAGCAAGAAGGGGACTTCTGGCTATGGCTACACCTTC; cdr3_aa: CASSKKGTSGYGYTF
j_call: TRBJ2-7; d_call: -; clone_size: -; v_call: TRBV6-5; cdr3_nt: TGTGCCAGCAGTTACTCGGGACTCGAAGGCTACGAGCAGTACTTC; cdr3_aa: CASSYSGLEGYEQYF
j_call: TRBJ2-7; d_call: TRBD2; clone_size: -; v_call: TRBV7-2; cdr3_nt: TGTGCCAGCAGCTTAGGCGGGGGGGCCTACGAGCAGTACTTC; cdr3_aa: CASSLGGGAYEQYF